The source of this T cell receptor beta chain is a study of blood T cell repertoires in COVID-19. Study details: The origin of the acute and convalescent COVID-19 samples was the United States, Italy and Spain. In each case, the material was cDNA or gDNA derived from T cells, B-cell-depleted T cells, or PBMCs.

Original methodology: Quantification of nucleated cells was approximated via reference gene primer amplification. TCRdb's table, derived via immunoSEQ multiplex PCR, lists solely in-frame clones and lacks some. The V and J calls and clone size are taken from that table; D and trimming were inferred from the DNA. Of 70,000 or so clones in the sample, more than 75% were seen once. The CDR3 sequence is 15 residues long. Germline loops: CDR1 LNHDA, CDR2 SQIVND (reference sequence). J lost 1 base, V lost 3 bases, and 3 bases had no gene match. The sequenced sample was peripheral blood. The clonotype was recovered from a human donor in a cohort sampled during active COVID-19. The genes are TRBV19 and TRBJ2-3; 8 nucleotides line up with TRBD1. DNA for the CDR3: TGTGCCAGTAGTATCTTGACAGGGGGCACAGATACGCAGTATTTT. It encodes CASSILTGGTDTQYF.